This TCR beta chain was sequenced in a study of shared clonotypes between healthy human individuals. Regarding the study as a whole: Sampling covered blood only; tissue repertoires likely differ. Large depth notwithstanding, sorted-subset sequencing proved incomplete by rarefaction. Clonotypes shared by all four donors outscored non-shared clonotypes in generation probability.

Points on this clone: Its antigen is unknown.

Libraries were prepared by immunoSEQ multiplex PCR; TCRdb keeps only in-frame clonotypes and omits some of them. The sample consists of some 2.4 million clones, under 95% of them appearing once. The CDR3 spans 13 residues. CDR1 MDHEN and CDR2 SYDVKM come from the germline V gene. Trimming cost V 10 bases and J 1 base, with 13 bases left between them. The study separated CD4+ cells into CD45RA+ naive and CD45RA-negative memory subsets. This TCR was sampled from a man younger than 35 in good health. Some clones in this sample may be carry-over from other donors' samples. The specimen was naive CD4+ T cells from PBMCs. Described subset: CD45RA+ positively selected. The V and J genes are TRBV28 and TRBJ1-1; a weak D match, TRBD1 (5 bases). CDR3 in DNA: TGTGCCATCCTAACCGGGACGAACACTGAAGCTTTCTTT. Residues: CAILTGTNTEAFF.